This is a list of T cell receptor beta chains from one sample in a study of Graves' ophthalmopathy and Graves' hyperthyroidism. TCRdb reprocessed the multiplex PCR reads via MiXCR and lists one record per CDR3 protein. The data hold under 250,000 distinct CDR3 sequences, with approximately 29% observed a single time. Specimen: peripheral blood. Receptors originate from a man aged 50-59 years with Graves' ophthalmopathy. CDR3s include the opening cysteine and the closing phenylalanine or tryptophan. Fields, in order: clone size, V gene, D gene, J gene, CDR3 DNA, CDR3 protein. The D gene is left open where the match is weak. Not all rows give a size; the values are once, few, many and, for expanded clones, a class.

clone_size: many; v_call: TRBV6-1; d_call: .; j_call: TRBJ2-7; cdr3_nt: TGTGCCAGCAGTGGAGCGGGTCATTATATCGAGCAGTACTTC; cdr3_aa: CASSGAGHYIEQYF
clone_size: many; v_call: TRBV6-2/TRBV6-3; d_call: .; j_call: TRBJ2-7; cdr3_nt: TGTGCCAGCTGTCTTAAGGTGATCTACGAGCAGTACTTC; cdr3_aa: CASCLKVIYEQYF
clone_size: .; v_call: TRBV6-1; d_call: .; j_call: TRBJ1-1; cdr3_nt: TGTGCCAGCACCCCAGTGGGGGGGAGGACTGAAGCTTTCTTT; cdr3_aa: CASTPVGGRTEAFF
clone_size: many; v_call: TRBV28; d_call: .; j_call: TRBJ2-2; cdr3_nt: TGTGCCAGCCTAAGCGGGAACACCGGGGAGCTGTTTTTT; cdr3_aa: CASLSGNTGELFF
clone_size: many; v_call: TRBV6-1; d_call: .; j_call: TRBJ1-5; cdr3_nt: TGTGCCAGCAGCACACGGTCGGGTCAGCCCCAGCATTTT; cdr3_aa: CASSTRSGQPQHF
clone_size: .; v_call: TRBV19; d_call: .; j_call: TRBJ1-1; cdr3_nt: TGTGCCAGTAGTACTTTAGGTAGCACTGAAGCTTTCTTT; cdr3_aa: CASSTLGSTEAFF
clone_size: many; v_call: TRBV27; d_call: .; j_call: TRBJ2-5; cdr3_nt: TGTGCCAGCAGTTCGGATTCCGGGGAGACCCAGTACTTC; cdr3_aa: CASSSDSGETQYF
clone_size: .; v_call: TRBV12-3/TRBV12-4; d_call: .; j_call: TRBJ1-1; cdr3_nt: TGTGCCAGCACCAGGGAACCGAACACTGAAGCTTTCTTT; cdr3_aa: CASTREPNTEAFF
clone_size: .; v_call: TRBV6-1; d_call: .; j_call: TRBJ1-5; cdr3_nt: TGTGCCAGCAGCAAAAGGGGCTGGCAGCCCCAGCATTTT; cdr3_aa: CASSKRGWQPQHF
clone_size: .; v_call: TRBV11-2; d_call: TRBD2; j_call: TRBJ2-7; cdr3_nt: TGTGCCAGCAGCTTAGTACAGGCTAGCGGCTCCTACGAGCAGTACTTC; cdr3_aa: CASSLVQASGSYEQYF
clone_size: .; v_call: TRBV5-1; d_call: TRBD1; j_call: TRBJ1-6; cdr3_nt: TGCGCCAGCAGCCAGGGACAGGGCGTGGGCTATAATTCACCCCTCCACTTT; cdr3_aa: CASSQGQGVGYNSPLHF
clone_size: many; v_call: TRBV20-1; d_call: .; j_call: TRBJ2-5; cdr3_nt: TGCAGTGCTCCGACCCATGCCCAAGAGACCCAGTACTTC; cdr3_aa: CSAPTHAQETQYF
clone_size: many; v_call: TRBV12-3/TRBV12-4; d_call: TRBD1; j_call: TRBJ2-2; cdr3_nt: TGTGCCAGCAGAACCCTGGGGACAGGGGTTCAAACCGGGGAGCTGTTTTTT; cdr3_aa: CASRTLGTGVQTGELFF
clone_size: many; v_call: TRBV6-5; d_call: .; j_call: TRBJ2-3; cdr3_nt: TGTGCCAGCAGTTTTAGGCTAAACACAGATACGCAGTATTTT; cdr3_aa: CASSFRLNTDTQYF
clone_size: .; v_call: TRBV6-2/TRBV6-3; d_call: TRBD1; j_call: TRBJ1-5; cdr3_nt: TGTGCCAGCAGCAGACAGGGCGTCCAGCCCCAGCATTTT; cdr3_aa: CASSRQGVQPQHF
clone_size: .; v_call: TRBV6-2/TRBV6-3; d_call: .; j_call: TRBJ2-5; cdr3_nt: TGTGCCAGCAGCTTAGCCCTTGTGGCTGGTATGAACCAAGAGACCCAGTACTTC; cdr3_aa: CASSLALVAGMNQETQYF
clone_size: .; v_call: TRBV28; d_call: .; j_call: TRBJ2-2; cdr3_nt: TGTGCCAGCAGTTCCCGGACTGTGAACGGGGAGCTGTTTTTT; cdr3_aa: CASSSRTVNGELFF
clone_size: .; v_call: TRBV28; d_call: .; j_call: TRBJ1-5; cdr3_nt: TGTGCCAGCAGTTTCTGGGGGACGAGGAATCAGCCCCAGCATTTT; cdr3_aa: CASSFWGTRNQPQHF
clone_size: .; v_call: TRBV6-1; d_call: .; j_call: TRBJ1-1; cdr3_nt: TGTGCCAGCAGTACCGGGACAATTAACACTGAAGCTTTCTTT; cdr3_aa: CASSTGTINTEAFF
clone_size: many; v_call: TRBV19; d_call: .; j_call: TRBJ2-2; cdr3_nt: TGTGCCAGTGCGACCGAGAGTTTCACCGGGGAGCTGTTTTTT; cdr3_aa: CASATESFTGELFF
clone_size: many; v_call: TRBV5-1; d_call: .; j_call: TRBJ2-2; cdr3_nt: TGCGCCACCCGCCCCCCGGGGTTCACGGAGCTGTTTTTT; cdr3_aa: CATRPPGFTELFF
clone_size: many; v_call: TRBV6-1; d_call: TRBD1; j_call: TRBJ1-3; cdr3_nt: TGTGCCAGCAGTAGAGGACAGGGGTACTCTGGAAACACCATATATTTT; cdr3_aa: CASSRGQGYSGNTIYF
clone_size: .; v_call: TRBV6-2/TRBV6-3; d_call: .; j_call: TRBJ1-1; cdr3_nt: TGTGCCAGCAGTTTATTTGGGGGTAATACTGAAGCTTTCTTT; cdr3_aa: CASSLFGGNTEAFF
clone_size: many; v_call: TRBV9; d_call: .; j_call: TRBJ2-6; cdr3_nt: TGTGCCAGCAGCGTAGAGGAGCGGACCTTCTCTGGGGCCAACGTCCTGACTTTC; cdr3_aa: CASSVEERTFSGANVLTF
clone_size: many; v_call: TRBV20-1; d_call: .; j_call: TRBJ2-5; cdr3_nt: TGCAGTGCTAGAGATCTGGGGACCCAAGGGGAGACCCAGTACTTC; cdr3_aa: CSARDLGTQGETQYF
clone_size: many; v_call: TRBV15; d_call: .; j_call: TRBJ2-7; cdr3_nt: TGTGCCACCAGCAGGGCTCAGGGAGGTGGGACCTACGAGCAGTACTTC; cdr3_aa: CATSRAQGGGTYEQYF
clone_size: .; v_call: TRBV6-4; d_call: .; j_call: TRBJ2-7; cdr3_nt: TGTGCCAGCAGAAATACAGGAGGCGAGCAGTACTTC; cdr3_aa: CASRNTGGEQYF
clone_size: many; v_call: TRBV5-1; d_call: TRBD2; j_call: TRBJ2-7; cdr3_nt: TGCGCCAGCAGCCCGGAAGGGACTAGAGACAGTCAGGACTTC; cdr3_aa: CASSPEGTRDSQDF
clone_size: .; v_call: TRBV28; d_call: .; j_call: TRBJ1-5; cdr3_nt: TGTGCCAGCAGGTTACAGGGAGGGCTCAATCAGCCCCAGCATTTT; cdr3_aa: CASRLQGGLNQPQHF
clone_size: few; v_call: TRBV6-1; d_call: TRBD1; j_call: TRBJ2-7; cdr3_nt: TGTGCCAGCAGTAAGTCCGGGACAGATCCCTACGAGCAGTACTTC; cdr3_aa: CASSKSGTDPYEQYF
clone_size: few; v_call: TRBV6-5; d_call: .; j_call: TRBJ2-5; cdr3_nt: TGTGCCAGCAGTAACAGGGTCATGGAGACCCAGTACTTC; cdr3_aa: CASSNRVMETQYF
clone_size: .; v_call: TRBV12-5; d_call: TRBD1; j_call: TRBJ1-2; cdr3_nt: TGTGCTAGTGGTCCGGACAGGACCTATGGCTACACCTTC; cdr3_aa: CASGPDRTYGYTF
clone_size: many; v_call: TRBV6-2/TRBV6-3; d_call: TRBD1; j_call: TRBJ2-5; cdr3_nt: TGTGCCACCAGGGGGACAGCGACACCAGGGACCCAGTACTTC; cdr3_aa: CATRGTATPGTQYF
clone_size: .; v_call: TRBV28; d_call: .; j_call: TRBJ1-1; cdr3_nt: TGTGCCAGCAGTTCAGTGGTGACAGGTGCTATGAACACTGAAGCTTTCTTT; cdr3_aa: CASSSVVTGAMNTEAFF
clone_size: once; v_call: TRBV7-9; d_call: .; j_call: TRBJ1-1; cdr3_nt: TGTGCCAGCAGCTGGGGGGGGCAGATCAACACTGAAGCTTTCTTT; cdr3_aa: CASSWGGQINTEAFF
clone_size: .; v_call: TRBV2; d_call: .; j_call: TRBJ1-5; cdr3_nt: TGTGCCAGCAGTTCGGTTAACAGCAATCAGCCCCAGCATTTT; cdr3_aa: CASSSVNSNQPQHF
clone_size: .; v_call: TRBV7-3; d_call: .; j_call: TRBJ1-5; cdr3_nt: TGTGCCAGCAGCTCTAACGGGGTCCCCGATCAGCCCCAGCATTTT; cdr3_aa: CASSSNGVPDQPQHF
clone_size: .; v_call: TRBV11-2; d_call: .; j_call: TRBJ1-5; cdr3_nt: TGTGCCAGCAGCTTCAGGATGGGGGAGCCCCAGCATTTT; cdr3_aa: CASSFRMGEPQHF
clone_size: many; v_call: TRBV5-4; d_call: .; j_call: TRBJ2-5; cdr3_nt: TGTGCCAGCAGCTTGCAGGGCCCACCTCAAGAGACCCAGTACTTC; cdr3_aa: CASSLQGPPQETQYF
clone_size: many; v_call: TRBV28; d_call: TRBD1; j_call: TRBJ2-5; cdr3_nt: TGTGCCAGCAGTTTAACGGGACAGGGGTTAAAGACCCAGTACTTC; cdr3_aa: CASSLTGQGLKTQYF
clone_size: many; v_call: TRBV11-2; d_call: .; j_call: TRBJ1-5; cdr3_nt: TGTGCCAGCAGTCAAACTACAGGGCTGGGCAATCAGCCCCAGCATTTT; cdr3_aa: CASSQTTGLGNQPQHF
clone_size: many; v_call: TRBV7-2; d_call: TRBD1; j_call: TRBJ2-7; cdr3_nt: TGTGCCAGCACCGACGGTACAGGGGGCCTCGAGCAGTACTTC; cdr3_aa: CASTDGTGGLEQYF
clone_size: many; v_call: TRBV12-3/TRBV12-4; d_call: .; j_call: TRBJ2-5; cdr3_nt: TGTGCCAGCAGTTTACGAGGGCGGGATACCCAGTACTTC; cdr3_aa: CASSLRGRDTQYF
clone_size: .; v_call: TRBV20-1; d_call: .; j_call: TRBJ1-1; cdr3_nt: TGCAGTCCGAACTTGCCAGGGGACACTGAAGCTTTCTTT; cdr3_aa: CSPNLPGDTEAFF